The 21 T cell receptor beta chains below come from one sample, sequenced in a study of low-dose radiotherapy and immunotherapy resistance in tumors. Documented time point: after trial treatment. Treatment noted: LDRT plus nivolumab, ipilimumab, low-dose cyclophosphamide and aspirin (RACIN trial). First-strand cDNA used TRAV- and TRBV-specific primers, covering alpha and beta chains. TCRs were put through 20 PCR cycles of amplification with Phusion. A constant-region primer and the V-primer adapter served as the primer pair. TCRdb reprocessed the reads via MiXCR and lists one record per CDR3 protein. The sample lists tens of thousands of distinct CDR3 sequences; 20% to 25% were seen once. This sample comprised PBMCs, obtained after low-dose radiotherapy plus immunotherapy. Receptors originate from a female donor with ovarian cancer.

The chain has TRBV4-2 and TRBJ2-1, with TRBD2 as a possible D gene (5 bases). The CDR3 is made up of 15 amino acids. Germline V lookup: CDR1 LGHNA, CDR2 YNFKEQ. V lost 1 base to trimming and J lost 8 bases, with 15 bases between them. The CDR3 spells CASSQVWGAGHEQFF. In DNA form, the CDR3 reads TGTGCCAGCAGCCAAGTTTGGGGAGCTGGTCATGAGCAGTTCTTC.

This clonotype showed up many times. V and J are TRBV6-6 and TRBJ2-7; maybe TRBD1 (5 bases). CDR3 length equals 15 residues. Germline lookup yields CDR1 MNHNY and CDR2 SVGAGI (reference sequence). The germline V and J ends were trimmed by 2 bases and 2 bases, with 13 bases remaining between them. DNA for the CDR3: TGTGCCAGCAGTTACCCGGTGGGGCAGACCTACGAGCAGTACTTC. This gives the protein CASSYPVGQTYEQYF.

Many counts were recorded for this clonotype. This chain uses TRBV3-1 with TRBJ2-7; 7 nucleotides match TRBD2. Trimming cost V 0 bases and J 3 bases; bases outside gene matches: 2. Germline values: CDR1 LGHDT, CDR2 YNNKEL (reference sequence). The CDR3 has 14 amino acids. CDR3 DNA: TGTGCCAGCAGCCAAGATGGACTAGGCTACGAGCAGTACTTC. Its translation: CASSQDGLGYEQYF.

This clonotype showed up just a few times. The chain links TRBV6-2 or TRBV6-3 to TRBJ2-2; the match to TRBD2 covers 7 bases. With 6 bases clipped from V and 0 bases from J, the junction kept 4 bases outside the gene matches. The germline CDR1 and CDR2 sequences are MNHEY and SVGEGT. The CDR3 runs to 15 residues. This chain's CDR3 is CASSRLAANTGELFF. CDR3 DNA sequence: TGTGCCAGCAGCCGACTAGCCGCGAACACCGGGGAGCTGTTTTTT.

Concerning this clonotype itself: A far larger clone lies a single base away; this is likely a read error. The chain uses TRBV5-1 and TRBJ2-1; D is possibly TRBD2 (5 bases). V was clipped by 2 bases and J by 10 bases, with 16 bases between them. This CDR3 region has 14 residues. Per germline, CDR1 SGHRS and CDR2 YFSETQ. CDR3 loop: CASSFVAPDYEQFF. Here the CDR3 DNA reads TGCGCCAGCAGCTTCGTGGCCCCAGACTACGAGCAGTTCTTC.

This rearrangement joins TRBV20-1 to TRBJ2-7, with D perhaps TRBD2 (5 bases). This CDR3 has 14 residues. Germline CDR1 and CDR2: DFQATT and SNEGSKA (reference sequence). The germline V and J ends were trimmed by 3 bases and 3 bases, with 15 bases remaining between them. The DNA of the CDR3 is TGCAGTGCTAGTTCTGGGAGCTATGACTACGAGCAGTACTTC. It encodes CSASSGSYDYEQYF.

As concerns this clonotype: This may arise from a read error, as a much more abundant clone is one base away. CDR3 nucleotides: TGCAGCGTATCGGACGCGCCACCGGGACTAGCGGGGGGGCGGGGATTTTACGAGCAGTTCTTC. The encoded protein is CSVSDAPPGLAGGRGFYEQFF. This chain connects TRBV29-1 to TRBJ2-1; 16 nucleotides agree with TRBD2. This CDR3 has 21 amino acids. Germline CDR1 reads SQVTM; CDR2 reads ANQGSEA. Unmatched junction bases numbered 27, after V lost 6 bases and J lost 10 bases.

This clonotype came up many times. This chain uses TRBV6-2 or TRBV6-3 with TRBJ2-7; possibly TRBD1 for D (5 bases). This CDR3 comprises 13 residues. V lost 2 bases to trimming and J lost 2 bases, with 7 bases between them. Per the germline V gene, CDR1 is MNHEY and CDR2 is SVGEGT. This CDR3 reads CASSYDRPYEQYF. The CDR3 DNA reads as TGTGCCAGCAGTTACGACAGACCCTACGAGCAGTACTTC.

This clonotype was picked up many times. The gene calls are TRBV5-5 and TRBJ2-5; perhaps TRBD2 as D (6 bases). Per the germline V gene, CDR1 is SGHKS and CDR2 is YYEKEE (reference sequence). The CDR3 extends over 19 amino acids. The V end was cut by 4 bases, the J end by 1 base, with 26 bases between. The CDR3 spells CASSRTGGSSDPTQETQYF. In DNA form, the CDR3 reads TGTGCCAGCAGCCGAACTGGGGGATCTAGCGACCCAACCCAAGAGACCCAGTACTTC. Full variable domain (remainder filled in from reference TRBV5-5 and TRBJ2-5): DAGVTQSPTHLIKTRGQQVTLRCSPISGHKSVSWYQQVLGQGPQFIFQYYEKEERGRGNFPDRFSARQFPNYSSELNVNALLLGDSALYLCASSRTGGSSDPTQETQYFGPGTRLLVL.

The CDR3 loop is CASSASGTGRSGANVLTF. The CDR3 DNA is TGCGCCAGCAGCGCGTCCGGGACAGGCCGCTCTGGGGCCAACGTCCTGACTTTC. This chain uses TRBV5-1 with TRBJ2-6, with TRBD1 matching 8 bases. V lost 4 bases and J lost 0; bases outside the gene matches: 9. The CDR3 runs to 18 residues. Germline CDR1 and CDR2: SGHRS and YFSETQ.

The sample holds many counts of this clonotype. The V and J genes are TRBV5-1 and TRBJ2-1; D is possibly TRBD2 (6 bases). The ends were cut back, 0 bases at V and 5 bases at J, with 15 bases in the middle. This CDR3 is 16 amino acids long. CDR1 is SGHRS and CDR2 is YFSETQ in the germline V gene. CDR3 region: CASSLAGTLSHNEQFF. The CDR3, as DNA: TGCGCCAGCAGCTTGGCCGGGACTCTAAGCCACAATGAGCAGTTCTTC.

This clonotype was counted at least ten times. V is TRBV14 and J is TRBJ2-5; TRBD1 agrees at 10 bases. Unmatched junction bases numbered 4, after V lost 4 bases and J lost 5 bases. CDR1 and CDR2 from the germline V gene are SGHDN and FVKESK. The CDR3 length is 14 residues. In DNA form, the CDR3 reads TGTGCCAGCAGCCTCCGGACAGGGGGGGAGACCCAGTACTTC. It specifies CASSLRTGGETQYF.

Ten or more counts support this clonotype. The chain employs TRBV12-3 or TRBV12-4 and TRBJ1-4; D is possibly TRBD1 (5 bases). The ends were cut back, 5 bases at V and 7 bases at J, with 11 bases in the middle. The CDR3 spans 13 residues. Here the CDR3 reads CASSPSGREKLFF. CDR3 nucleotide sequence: TGTGCCAGCAGTCCATCGGGACGTGAAAAACTGTTTTTT.

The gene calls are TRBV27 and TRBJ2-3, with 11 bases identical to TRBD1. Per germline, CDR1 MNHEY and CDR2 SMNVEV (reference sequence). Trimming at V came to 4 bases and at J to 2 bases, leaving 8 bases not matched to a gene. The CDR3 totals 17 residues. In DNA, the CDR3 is TGTGCCAGCAGTTCTTCCCGGACAGGGGGCTACACAGATACGCAGTATTTT. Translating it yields CASSSSRTGGYTDTQYF.

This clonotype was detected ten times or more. The CDR3 here is CASSLKGGTEAFF. CDR3 nucleotide sequence: TGTGCCAGCAGCTTAAAGGGGGGCACTGAAGCTTTCTTT. This chain connects TRBV11-1 to TRBJ1-1; D perhaps matches TRBD1 (6 bases). The CDR3 consists of 13 residues. Trimming stripped 2 bases from V and 4 bases from J, with 8 bases between. CDR1 and CDR2 (germline): SGHAT, FQDESV (reference sequence).

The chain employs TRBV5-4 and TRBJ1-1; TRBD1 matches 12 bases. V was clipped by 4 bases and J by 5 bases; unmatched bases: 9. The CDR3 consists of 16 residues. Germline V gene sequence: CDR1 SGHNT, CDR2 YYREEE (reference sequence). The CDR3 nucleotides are TGTGCCAGCAGCCTGGGGGGACAGGGGGCCGGGACTGAAGCTTTCTTT. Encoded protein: CASSLGGQGAGTEAFF.

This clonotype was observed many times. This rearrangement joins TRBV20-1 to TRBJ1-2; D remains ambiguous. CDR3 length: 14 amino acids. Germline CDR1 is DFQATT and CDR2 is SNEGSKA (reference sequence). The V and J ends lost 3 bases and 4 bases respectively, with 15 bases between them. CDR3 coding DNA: TGCAGTGCTAGTGTATCGGCCTGGGGCTATGGCTACACCTTC. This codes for CSASVSAWGYGYTF.

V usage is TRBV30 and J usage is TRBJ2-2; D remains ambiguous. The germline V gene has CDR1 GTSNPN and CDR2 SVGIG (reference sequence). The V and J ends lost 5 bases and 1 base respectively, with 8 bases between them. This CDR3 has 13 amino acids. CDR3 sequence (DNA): TGTGCCTGGGATCGACTGAACACCGGGGAGCTGTTTTTT. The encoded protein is CAWDRLNTGELFF.

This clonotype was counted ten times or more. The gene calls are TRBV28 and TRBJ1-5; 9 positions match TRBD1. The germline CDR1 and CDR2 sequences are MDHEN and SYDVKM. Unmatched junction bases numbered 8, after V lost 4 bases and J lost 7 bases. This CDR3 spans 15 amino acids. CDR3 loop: CASSSGQGRGQPQHF. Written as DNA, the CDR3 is TGTGCCAGCAGTTCGGGACAGGGACGGGGCCAGCCCCAGCATTTT.

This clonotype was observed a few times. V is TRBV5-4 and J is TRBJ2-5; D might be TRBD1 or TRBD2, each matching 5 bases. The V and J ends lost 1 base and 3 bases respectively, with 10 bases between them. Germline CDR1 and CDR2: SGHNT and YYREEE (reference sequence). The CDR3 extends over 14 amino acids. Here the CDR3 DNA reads TGTGCCAGCAGCTTGCCGGGGCAGAAAGAGACCCAGTACTTC. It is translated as CASSLPGQKETQYF.

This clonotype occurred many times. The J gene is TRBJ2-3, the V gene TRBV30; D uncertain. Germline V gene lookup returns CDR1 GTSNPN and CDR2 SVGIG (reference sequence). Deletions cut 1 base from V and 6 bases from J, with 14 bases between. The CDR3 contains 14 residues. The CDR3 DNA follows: TGTGCCTGGAGTGGTCGAAGAGCCACTGATACGCAGTATTTT. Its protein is CAWSGRRATDTQYF.